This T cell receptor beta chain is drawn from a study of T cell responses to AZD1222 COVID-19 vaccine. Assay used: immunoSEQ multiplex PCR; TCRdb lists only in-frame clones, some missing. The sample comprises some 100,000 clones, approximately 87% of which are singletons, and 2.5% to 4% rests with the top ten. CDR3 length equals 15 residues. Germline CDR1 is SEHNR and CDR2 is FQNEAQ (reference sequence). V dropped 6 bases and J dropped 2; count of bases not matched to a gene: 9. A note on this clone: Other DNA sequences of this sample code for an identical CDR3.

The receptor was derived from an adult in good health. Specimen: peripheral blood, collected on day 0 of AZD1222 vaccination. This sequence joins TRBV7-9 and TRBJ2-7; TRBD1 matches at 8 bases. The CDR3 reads CASSRGQGGTYEQYF. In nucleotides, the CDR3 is TGTGCCAGCAGTCGAGGACAGGGAGGAACCTACGAGCAGTACTTC.